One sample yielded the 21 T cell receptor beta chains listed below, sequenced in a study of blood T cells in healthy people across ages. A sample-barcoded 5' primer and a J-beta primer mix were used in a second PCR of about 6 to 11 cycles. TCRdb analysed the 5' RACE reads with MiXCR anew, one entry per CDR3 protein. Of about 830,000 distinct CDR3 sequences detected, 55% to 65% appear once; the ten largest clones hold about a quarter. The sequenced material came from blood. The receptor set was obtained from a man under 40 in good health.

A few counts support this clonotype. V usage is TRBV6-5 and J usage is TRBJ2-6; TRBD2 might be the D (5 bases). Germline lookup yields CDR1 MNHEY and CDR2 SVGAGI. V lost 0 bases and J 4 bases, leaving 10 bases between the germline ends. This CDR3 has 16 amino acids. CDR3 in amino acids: CASSYSDGVGANVLTF. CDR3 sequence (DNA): TGTGCCAGCAGTTACTCGGACGGGGTCGGGGCCAACGTCCTGACTTTC.

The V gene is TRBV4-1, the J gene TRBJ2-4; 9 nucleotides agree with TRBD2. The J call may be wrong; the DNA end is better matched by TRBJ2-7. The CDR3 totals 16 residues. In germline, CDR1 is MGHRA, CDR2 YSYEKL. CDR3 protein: CASSQGASGDTYEQYF. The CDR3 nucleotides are TGCGCCAGCAGCCAAGGGGCTAGCGGGGACACCTACGAGCAGTACTTC.

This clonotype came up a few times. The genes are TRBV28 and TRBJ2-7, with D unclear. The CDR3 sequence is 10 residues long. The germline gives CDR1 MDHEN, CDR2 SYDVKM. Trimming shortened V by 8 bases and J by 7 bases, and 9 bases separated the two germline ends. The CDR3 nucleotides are TGTGCCAGCGGCCTCAAGGAGCAGTACTTC. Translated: CASGLKEQYF.

The CDR3 spells CASSQDNIAGAYEQYF. DNA for the CDR3: TGCGCCAGCAGCCAAGATAATATAGCGGGGGCCTACGAGCAGTACTTC. The chain has TRBV4-1 and TRBJ2-7; 9 nucleotides match TRBD2. This CDR3 spans 16 amino acids. Unmatched junction bases numbered 5, after V lost 0 bases and J lost 2 bases. The germline CDR1 and CDR2 sequences are MGHRA and YSYEKL.

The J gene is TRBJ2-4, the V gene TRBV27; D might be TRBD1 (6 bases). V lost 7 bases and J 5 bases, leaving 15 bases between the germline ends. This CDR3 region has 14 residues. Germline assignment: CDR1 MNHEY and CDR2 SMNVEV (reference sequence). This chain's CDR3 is CASKRSGTQNIQYF. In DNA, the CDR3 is TGTGCCAGCAAACGATCCGGGACACAAAACATTCAGTACTTC.

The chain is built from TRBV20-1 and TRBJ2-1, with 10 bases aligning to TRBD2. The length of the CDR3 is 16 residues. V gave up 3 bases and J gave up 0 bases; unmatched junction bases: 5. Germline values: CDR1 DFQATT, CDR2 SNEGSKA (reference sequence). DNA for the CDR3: TGCAGTGCTAGTCCCAAGCGGGGGGGCTCCTACAATGAGCAGTTCTTC. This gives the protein CSASPKRGGSYNEQFF.

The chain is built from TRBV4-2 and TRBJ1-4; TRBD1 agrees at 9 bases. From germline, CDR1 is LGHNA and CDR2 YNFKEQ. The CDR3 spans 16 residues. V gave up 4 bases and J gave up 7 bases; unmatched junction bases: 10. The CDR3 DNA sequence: TGTGCCAGCAGCCTTCGGACAGGGGATGGGGGTGAAAAACTGTTTTTT. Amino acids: CASSLRTGDGGEKLFF.

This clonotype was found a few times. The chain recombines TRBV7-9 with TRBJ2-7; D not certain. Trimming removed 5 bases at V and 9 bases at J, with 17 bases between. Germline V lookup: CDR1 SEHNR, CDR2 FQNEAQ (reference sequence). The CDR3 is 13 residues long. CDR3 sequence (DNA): TGTGCCAGCAGCCCCGGTCTAGTCCTGGGGCAGTACTTC. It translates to CASSPGLVLGQYF.

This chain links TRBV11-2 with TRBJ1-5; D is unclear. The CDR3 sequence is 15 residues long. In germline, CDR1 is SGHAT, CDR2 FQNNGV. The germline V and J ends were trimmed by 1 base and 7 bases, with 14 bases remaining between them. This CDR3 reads CASSLGGGGGQPQHF. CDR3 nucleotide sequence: TGTGCCAGCAGCTTAGGGGGAGGCGGTGGACAGCCCCAGCATTTT.

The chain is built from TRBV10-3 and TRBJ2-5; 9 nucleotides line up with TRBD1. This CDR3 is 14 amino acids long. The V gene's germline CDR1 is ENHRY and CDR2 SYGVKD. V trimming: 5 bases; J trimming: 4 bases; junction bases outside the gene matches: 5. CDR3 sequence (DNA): TGTGCCATCAGTTTACAGGGGGCGAGAGAGACCCAGTACTTC. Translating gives CAISLQGARETQYF.

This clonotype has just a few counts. CDR3: CASSSLEGAWETQYF. For the CDR3, the DNA is TGTGCCAGCAGCTCGCTCGAGGGGGCATGGGAGACCCAGTACTTC. The chain employs TRBV7-6 and TRBJ2-5; 7 nucleotides line up with TRBD1. Germline V gene data show CDR1 as SGHVS and CDR2 as FNYEAQ. This CDR3 is 15 amino acids long. The trim removed 4 bases at V and 5 bases at J, leaving 10 bases unmatched. The full variable domain, with the rest looked up from reference TRBV7-6 and TRBJ2-5, is GAGVSQSPRYKVTKRGQDVALRCDPISGHVSLYWYRQALGQGPEFLTYFNYEAQQDKSGLPNDRFSAERPEGSISTLTIQRTEQRDSAMYRCASSSLEGAWETQYFGPGTRLLVL.

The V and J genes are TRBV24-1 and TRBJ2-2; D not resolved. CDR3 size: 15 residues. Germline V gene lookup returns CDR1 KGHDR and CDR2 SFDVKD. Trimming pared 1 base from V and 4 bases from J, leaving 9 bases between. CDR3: CATSDFADPTGELFF. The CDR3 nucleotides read TGTGCCACCAGTGATTTTGCGGATCCCACCGGGGAGCTGTTTTTT.

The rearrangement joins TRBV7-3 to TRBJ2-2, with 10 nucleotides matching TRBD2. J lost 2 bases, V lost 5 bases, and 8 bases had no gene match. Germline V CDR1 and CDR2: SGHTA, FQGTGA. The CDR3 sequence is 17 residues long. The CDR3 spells CASSAPAGGPNTGELFF. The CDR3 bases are TGTGCCAGCAGCGCCCCAGCGGGGGGGCCTAACACCGGGGAGCTGTTTTTT.

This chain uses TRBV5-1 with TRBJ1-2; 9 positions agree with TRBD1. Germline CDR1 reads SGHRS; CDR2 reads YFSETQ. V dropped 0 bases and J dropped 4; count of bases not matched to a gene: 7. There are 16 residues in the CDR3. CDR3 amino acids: CASSLDGTGNTYGYTF. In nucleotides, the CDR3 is TGCGCCAGCAGCTTGGATGGGACAGGGAACACCTATGGCTACACCTTC.

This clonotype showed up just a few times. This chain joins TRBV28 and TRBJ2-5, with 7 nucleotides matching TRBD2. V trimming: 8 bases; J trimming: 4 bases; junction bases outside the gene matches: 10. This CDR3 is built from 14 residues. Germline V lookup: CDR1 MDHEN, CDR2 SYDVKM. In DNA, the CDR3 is TGTGCCAGCTCCCCCACGGGGAGGGGAGAGACCCAGTACTTC. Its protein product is CASSPTGRGETQYF.

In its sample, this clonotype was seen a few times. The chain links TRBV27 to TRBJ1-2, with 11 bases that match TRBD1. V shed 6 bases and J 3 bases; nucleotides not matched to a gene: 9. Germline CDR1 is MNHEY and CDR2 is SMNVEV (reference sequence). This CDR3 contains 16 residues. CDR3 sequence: CASRQPGQGADYGYTF. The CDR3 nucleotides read TGTGCCAGCAGACAACCCGGACAGGGGGCGGACTATGGCTACACCTTC.

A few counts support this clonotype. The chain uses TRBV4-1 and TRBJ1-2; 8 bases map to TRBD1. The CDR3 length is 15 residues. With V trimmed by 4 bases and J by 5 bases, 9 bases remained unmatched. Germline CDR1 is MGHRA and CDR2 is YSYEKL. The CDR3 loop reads CASSPGQGEGYGYTF. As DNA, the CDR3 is TGCGCCAGCAGCCCCGGACAGGGCGAGGGATATGGCTACACCTTC.

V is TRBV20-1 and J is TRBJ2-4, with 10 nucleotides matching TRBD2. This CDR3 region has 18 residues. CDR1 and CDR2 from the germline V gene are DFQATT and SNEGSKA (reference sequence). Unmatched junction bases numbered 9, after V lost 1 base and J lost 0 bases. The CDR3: CSARGGTSEDLAKNIQYF. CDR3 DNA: TGCAGTGCTAGAGGGGGGACTAGCGAGGACTTAGCCAAAAACATTCAGTACTTC.

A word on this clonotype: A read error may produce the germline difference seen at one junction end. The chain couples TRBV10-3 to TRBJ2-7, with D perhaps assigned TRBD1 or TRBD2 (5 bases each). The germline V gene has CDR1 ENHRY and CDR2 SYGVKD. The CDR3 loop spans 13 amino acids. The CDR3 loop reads CAVSEGPTYEQYF. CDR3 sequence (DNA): TGTGCCGTCAGTGAGGGGCCCACCTACGAGCAGTACTTC.

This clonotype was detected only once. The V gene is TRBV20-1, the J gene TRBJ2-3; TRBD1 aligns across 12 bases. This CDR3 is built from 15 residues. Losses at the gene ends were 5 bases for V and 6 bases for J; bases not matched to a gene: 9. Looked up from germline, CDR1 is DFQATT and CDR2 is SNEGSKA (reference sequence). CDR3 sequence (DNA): TGCAGTGCTCCCCTGGGACAGGGGGCGGCGGATACGCAGTATTTT. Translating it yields CSAPLGQGAADTQYF.

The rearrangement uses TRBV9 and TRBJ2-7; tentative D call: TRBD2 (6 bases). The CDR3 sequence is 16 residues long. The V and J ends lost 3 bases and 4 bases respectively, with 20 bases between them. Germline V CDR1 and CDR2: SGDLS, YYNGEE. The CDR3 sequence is CASSAAEGTLGYEQYF. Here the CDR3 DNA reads TGTGCCAGCAGCGCAGCAGAAGGGACTTTGGGATACGAGCAGTACTTC. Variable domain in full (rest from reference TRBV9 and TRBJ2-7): DSGVTQTPKHLITATGQRVTLRCSPRSGDLSVYWYQQSLDQGLQFLIQYYNGEERAKGNILERFSAQQFPDLHSELNLSSLELGDSALYFCASSAAEGTLGYEQYFGPGTRLTVT.